This entry is about one TCR beta chain. No antigen is known for it. The source of the sample is a study of cytomegalovirus exposure and HLA in healthy donors. Some clones are missing from TCRdb's copy, which holds only in-frame ones; the method was immunoSEQ multiplex PCR. The sample has more than 85,000 clones; just under 95% are singletons. The CDR3 sequence is 15 residues long. With 2 bases removed from V and 4 bases from J, the gap between germline ends came to 15 bases. Germline V gene lookup returns CDR1 MNHEY and CDR2 SVGAGI. Study findings and constraints: With high specificity and sensitivity, the classifier reportedly diagnosed cytomegalovirus status. Researchers counted 150 to 200 TCR beta chains as cytomegalovirus-associated.

This clonotype was sampled from a woman between 18 and 30 years old in good health and CMV-seronegative. The rearrangement uses TRBV6-5 and TRBJ2-7, with a possible D match to TRBD2 (5 bases). The sequencing input was PBMCs. The CDR3 is CASSYQDRGLYEQYF. DNA for the CDR3: TGTGCCAGCAGTTACCAGGATCGAGGGTTATACGAGCAGTACTTC.